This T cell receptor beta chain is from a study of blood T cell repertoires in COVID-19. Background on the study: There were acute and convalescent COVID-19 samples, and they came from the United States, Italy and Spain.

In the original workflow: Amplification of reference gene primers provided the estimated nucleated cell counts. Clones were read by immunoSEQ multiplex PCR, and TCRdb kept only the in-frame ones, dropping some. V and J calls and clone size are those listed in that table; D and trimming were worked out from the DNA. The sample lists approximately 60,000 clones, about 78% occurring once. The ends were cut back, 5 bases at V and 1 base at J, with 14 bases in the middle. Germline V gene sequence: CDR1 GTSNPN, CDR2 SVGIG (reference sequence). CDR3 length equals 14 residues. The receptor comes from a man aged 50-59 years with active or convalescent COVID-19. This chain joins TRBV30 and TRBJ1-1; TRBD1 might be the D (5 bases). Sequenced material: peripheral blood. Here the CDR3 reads CAWSLGAGNTEAFF. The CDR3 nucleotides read TGTGCCTGGTCCCTTGGGGCAGGGAACACTGAAGCTTTCTTT.